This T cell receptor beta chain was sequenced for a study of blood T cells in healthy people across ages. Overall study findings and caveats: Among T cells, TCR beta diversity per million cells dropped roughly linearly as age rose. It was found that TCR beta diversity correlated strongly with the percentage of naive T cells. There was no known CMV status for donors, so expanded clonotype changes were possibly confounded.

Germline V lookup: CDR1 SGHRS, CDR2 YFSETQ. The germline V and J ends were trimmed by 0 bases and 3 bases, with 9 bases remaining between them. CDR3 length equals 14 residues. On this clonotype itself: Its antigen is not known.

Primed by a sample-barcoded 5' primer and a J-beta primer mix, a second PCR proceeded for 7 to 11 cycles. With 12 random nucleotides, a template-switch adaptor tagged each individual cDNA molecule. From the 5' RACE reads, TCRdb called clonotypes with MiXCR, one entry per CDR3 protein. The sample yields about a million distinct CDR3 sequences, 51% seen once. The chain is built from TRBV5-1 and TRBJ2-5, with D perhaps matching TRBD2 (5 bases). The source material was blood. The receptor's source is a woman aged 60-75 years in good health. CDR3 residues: CASSLEPAEETQYF. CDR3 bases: TGCGCCAGCAGCTTGGAGCCAGCGGAAGAGACCCAGTACTTC.